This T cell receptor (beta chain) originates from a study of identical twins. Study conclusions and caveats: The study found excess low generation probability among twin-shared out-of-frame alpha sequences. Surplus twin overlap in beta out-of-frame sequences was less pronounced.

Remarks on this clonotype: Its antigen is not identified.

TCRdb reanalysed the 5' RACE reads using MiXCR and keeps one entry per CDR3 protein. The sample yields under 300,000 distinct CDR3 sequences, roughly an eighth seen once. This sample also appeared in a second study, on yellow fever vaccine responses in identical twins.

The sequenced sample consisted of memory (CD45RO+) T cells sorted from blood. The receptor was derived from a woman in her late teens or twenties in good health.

The CDR3 region is CSQNTEFYEQYF. CDR3 sequence (DNA): TGCAGCCAGAATACGGAATTCTACGAGCAGTACTTC. The chain is built from TRBV20-1 and TRBJ2-7; no reliable D call. The CDR3 is 12 residues long. Germline V lookup: CDR1 DFQATT, CDR2 SNEGSKA (reference sequence).